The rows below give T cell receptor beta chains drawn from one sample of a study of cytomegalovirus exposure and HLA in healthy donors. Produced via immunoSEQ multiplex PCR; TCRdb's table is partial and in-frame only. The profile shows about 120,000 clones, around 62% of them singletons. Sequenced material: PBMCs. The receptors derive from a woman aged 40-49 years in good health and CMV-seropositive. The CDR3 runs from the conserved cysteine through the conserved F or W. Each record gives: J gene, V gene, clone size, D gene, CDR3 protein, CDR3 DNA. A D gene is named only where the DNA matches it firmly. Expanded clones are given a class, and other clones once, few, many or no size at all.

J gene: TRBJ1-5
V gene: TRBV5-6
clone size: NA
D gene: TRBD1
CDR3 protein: CASSLWAGGLQPQHF
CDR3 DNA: TGTGCCAGCAGCTTGTGGGCAGGGGGTTTGCAGCCCCAGCATTTT

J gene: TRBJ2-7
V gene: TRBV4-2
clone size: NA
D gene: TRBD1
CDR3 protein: CASSQDPDRDYEQYF
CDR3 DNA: TGTGCCAGCAGCCAAGATCCGGACAGGGACTACGAGCAGTACTTC

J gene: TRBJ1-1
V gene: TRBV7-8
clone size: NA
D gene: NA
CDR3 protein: CASSYRFGQGNTEAFF
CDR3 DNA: TGTGCCAGCAGCTATCGATTCGGGCAGGGAAACACTGAAGCTTTCTTT

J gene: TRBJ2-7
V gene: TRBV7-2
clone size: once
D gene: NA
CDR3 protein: CASSGGTPPFGEQYF
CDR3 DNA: TGTGCCAGCAGCGGAGGGACTCCTCCCTTCGGCGAGCAGTACTTC

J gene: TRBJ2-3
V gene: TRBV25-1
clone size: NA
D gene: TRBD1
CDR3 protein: CASSFGQGADTQYF
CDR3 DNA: TGTGCCAGCAGTTTTGGACAGGGAGCAGATACGCAGTATTTT

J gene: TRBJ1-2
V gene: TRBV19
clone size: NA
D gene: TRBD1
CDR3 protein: CASCNFNRGRGYGYTF
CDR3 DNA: TGTGCCAGCTGCAATTTTAACAGGGGGCGAGGCTATGGCTACACCTTC

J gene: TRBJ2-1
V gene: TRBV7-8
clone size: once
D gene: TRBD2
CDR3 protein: CAVGLGAGGYNEQFF
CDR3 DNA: TGTGCAGTCGGCCTAGGGGCGGGAGGATACAATGAGCAGTTCTTC

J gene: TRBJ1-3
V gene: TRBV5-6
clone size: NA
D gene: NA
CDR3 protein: CASSLLGQPSDSGNTIYF
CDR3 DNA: TGTGCCAGCAGCTTGTTAGGACAGCCGTCCGACTCTGGAAACACCATATATTTT

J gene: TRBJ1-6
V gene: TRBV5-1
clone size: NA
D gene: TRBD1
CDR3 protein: CASSYIQGGASPLHF
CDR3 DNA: TGCGCCAGCAGCTACATACAGGGGGGAGCCTCACCCCTCCACTTT

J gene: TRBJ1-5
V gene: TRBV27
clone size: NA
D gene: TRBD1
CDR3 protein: CASSLSGTGGTQPQHF
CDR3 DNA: TGTGCCAGCAGTTTATCCGGGACAGGGGGCACTCAGCCCCAGCATTTT

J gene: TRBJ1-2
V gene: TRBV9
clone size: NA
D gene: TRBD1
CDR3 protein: CASSEGATNYGYTF
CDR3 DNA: TGTGCCAGCAGCGAGGGGGCCACTAACTATGGCTACACCTTC

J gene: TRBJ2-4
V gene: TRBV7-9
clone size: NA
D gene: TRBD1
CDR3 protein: CASSLTTGGGNIQYF
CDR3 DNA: TGTGCCAGCAGCCTAACGACAGGGGGAGGAAACATTCAGTACTTC

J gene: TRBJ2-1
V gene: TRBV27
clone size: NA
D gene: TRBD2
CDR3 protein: CATDTSGSTGEQFF
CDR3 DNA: TGTGCCACCGACACTAGCGGGAGTACCGGTGAGCAGTTCTTC

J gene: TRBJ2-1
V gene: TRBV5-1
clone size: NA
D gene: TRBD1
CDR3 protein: CASSLVGIQGSSYNEQFF
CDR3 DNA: TGCGCCAGCAGCTTGGTTGGGATACAGGGGAGCTCCTACAATGAGCAGTTCTTC

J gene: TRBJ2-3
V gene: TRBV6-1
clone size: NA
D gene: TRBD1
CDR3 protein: CASEGQGHNTDTQYF
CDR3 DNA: TGTGCCAGCGAGGGACAGGGACACAACACAGATACGCAGTATTTT

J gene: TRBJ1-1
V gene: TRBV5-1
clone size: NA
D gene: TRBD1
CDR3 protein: CASSLFRGTTEAFF
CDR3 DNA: TGCGCCAGCAGCTTGTTCAGGGGGACGACTGAAGCTTTCTTT

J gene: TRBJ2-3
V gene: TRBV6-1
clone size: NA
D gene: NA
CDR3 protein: CASSDQAGSSTDTQYF
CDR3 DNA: TGTGCCAGCAGTGACCAAGCGGGTTCTAGCACAGATACGCAGTATTTT

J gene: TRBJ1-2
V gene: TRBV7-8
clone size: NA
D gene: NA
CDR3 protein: CASSMTATTPTF
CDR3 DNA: TGTGCCAGCAGCATGACAGCAACAACCCCCACCTTC

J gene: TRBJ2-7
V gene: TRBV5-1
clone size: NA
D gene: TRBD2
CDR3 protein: CASSYGTSVSYEQYF
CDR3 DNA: TGCGCCAGCAGCTACGGGACTAGCGTCTCCTACGAGCAGTACTTC

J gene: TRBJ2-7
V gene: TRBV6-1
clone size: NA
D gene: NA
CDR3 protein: CASSGQQTGSYEQYF
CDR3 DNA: TGTGCCAGCAGCGGACAGCAAACGGGGTCCTACGAGCAGTACTTC

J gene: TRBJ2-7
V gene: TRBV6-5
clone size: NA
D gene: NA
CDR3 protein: CASSYNGGTYEQYF
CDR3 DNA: TGTGCCAGCAGTTACAACGGCGGTACCTACGAGCAGTACTTC

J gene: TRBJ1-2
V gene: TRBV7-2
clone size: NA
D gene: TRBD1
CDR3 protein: CASSFPLTGGGGYTF
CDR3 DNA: TGTGCCAGCAGCTTCCCATTGACAGGGGGAGGGGGCTACACCTTC

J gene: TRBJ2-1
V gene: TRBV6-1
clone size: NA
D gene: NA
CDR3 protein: CASSNQKGAYNEQFF
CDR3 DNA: TGTGCCAGCAGTAACCAGAAAGGGGCGTACAATGAGCAGTTCTTC

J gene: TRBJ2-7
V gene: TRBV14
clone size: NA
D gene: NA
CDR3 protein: CASSLNLEKYF
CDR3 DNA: TGTGCCAGCAGCTTAAATCTGGAGAAGTACTTC

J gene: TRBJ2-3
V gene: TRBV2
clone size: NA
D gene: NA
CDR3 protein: CASSYDSLTDTQYF
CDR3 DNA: TGTGCCAGCAGTTATGACAGTCTCACAGATACGCAGTATTTT

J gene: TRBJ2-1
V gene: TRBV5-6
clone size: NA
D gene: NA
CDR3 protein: CASSLWIDSSYNEQFF
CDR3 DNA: TGTGCCAGCAGCCTCTGGATCGACAGCTCCTACAATGAGCAGTTCTTC

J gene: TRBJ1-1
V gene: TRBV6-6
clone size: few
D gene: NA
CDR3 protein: CASSSRPNSEAFF
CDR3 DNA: TGTGCCAGCAGCTCCCGTCCGAACTCTGAAGCTTTCTTT

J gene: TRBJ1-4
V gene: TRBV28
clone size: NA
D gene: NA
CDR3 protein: CASSARTVAGKLFF
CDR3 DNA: TGTGCCAGCAGTGCCCGGACAGTAGCGGGAAAACTGTTTTTT

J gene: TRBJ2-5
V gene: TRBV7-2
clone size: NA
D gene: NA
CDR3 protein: CASSQNQETQYF
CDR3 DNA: TGTGCCAGCAGCCAAAACCAAGAGACCCAGTACTTC

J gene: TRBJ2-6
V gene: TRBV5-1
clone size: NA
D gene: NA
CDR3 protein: CASSLPGRNVLTF
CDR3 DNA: TGCGCCAGCAGCTTACCGGGTCGCAACGTCCTGACTTTC

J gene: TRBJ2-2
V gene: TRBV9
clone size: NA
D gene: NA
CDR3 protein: CASSVRGGINTGELFF
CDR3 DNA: TGTGCCAGCAGCGTACGGGGCGGGATCAACACCGGGGAGCTGTTTTTT

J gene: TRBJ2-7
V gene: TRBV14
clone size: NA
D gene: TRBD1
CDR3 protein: CASSQVGRGSYEQYF
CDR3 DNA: TGTGCCAGCAGCCAAGTCGGCAGGGGGTCCTACGAGCAGTACTTC

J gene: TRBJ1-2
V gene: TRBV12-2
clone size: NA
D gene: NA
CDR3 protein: CASRSPRGIDRLAHGLTFYGYTF
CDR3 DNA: TGTGCAAGTCGCTCTCCTAGGGGTATAGACAGGTTAGCCCACGGCCTAACGTTCTATGGCTACACCTTC

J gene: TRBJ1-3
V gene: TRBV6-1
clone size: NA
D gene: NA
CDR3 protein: CASSAYVESSGNTIYF
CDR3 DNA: TGTGCCAGCAGTGCGTATGTCGAGAGCTCTGGAAACACCATATATTTT

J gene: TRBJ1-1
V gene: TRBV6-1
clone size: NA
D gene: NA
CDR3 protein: CASHRTDINTEAFF
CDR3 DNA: TGTGCCAGCCATCGGACAGATATAAACACTGAAGCTTTCTTT

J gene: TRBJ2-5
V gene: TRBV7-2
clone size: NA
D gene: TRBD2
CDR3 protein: CASSSGLAGYETQYF
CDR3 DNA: TGTGCCAGCAGCTCGGGACTAGCGGGATATGAGACCCAGTACTTC

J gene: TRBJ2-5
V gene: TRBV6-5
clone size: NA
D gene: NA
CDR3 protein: CASRGLWETQYF
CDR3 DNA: TGTGCCAGTAGGGGACTCTGGGAGACCCAGTACTTC

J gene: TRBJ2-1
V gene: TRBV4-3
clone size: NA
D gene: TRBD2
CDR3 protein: CASSQVPPGGLAGTYNEQFF
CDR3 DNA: TGCGCCAGCAGCCAAGTCCCTCCCGGGGGACTAGCGGGAACATACAATGAGCAGTTCTTC

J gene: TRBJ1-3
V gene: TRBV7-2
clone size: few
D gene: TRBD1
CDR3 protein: CASSLIRDSAGNTIYF
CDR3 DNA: TGTGCCAGCAGCTTAATCAGGGACAGCGCTGGAAACACCATATATTTT

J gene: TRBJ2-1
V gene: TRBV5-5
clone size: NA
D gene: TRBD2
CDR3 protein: CASSLGLRGGMGNEQFF
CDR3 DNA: TGTGCCAGCAGCTTGGGGCTTCGGGGAGGGATGGGGAATGAGCAGTTCTTC

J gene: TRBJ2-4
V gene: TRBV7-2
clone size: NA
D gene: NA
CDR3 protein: CASSLAPPGVAKNIQYF
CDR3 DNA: TGTGCCAGCAGCTTAGCCCCCCCAGGGGTAGCCAAAAACATTCAGTACTTC

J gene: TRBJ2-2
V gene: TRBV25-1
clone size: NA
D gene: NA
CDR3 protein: CASSVYLNTGELFF
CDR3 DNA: TGTGCCAGCAGTGTCTACTTGAACACCGGGGAGCTGTTTTTT

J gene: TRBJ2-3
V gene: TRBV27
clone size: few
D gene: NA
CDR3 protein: CATEEPSTDTQYF
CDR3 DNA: TGTGCCACCGAAGAGCCTAGCACAGATACGCAGTATTTT

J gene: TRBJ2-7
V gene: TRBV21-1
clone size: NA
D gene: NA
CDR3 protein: CASGKREGHEQYF
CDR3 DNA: TGTGCCAGCGGTAAGCGGGAGGGACACGAGCAGTACTTC

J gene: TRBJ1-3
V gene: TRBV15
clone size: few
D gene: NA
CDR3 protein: CATSREGAQSGNTIYF
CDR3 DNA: TGTGCCACCAGCAGAGAGGGGGCACAATCGGGAAACACCATATATTTT

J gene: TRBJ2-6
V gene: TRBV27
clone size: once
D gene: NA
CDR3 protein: CASSLQGSGANVLTF
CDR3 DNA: TGTGCCAGCAGTTTACAGGGTTCTGGGGCCAACGTCCTGACTTTC

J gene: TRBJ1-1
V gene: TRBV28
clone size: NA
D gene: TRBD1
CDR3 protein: CASTQRQGWTKAFF
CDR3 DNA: TGTGCCAGCACCCAACGACAGGGATGGACAAAAGCTTTCTTT

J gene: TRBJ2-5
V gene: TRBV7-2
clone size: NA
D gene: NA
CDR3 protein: CASSLSPAMETQYF
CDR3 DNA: TGTGCCAGCAGCTTATCCCCAGCGATGGAGACCCAGTACTTC

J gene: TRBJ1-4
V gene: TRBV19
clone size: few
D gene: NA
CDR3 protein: CASKENEKLFF
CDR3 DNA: TGTGCCAGTAAGGAGAATGAAAAACTGTTTTTT

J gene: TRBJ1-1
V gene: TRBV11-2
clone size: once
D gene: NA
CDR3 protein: CASSLGVRTEAFF
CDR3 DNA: TGTGCCAGCAGCTTAGGAGTACGCACTGAAGCTTTCTTT

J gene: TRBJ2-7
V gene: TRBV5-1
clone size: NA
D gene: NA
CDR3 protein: CASSLGEEHLMYF
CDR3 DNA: TGCGCCAGCAGCTTGGGAGAAGAGCACCTCATGTACTTC

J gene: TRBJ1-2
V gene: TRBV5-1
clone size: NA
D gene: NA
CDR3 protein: CASSPLGEGYGYTF
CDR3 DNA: TGCGCCAGCAGCCCCCTAGGGGAGGGGTATGGCTACACCTTC